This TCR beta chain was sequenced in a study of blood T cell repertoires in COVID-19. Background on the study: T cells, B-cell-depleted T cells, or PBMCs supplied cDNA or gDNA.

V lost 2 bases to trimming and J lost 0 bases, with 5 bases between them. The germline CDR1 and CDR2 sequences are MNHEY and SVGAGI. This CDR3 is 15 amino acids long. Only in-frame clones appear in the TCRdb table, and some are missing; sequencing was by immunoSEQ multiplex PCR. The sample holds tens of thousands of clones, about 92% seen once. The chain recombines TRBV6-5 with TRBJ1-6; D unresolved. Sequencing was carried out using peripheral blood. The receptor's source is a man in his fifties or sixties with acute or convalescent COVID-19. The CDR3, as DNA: TGTGCCAGCAGTTACATGAGCTCCTATAATTCACCCCTCCACTTT. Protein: CASSYMSSYNSPLHF.